This T cell receptor (beta chain) was identified in a study of CD8+ T cells in alopecia areata. Between the trimmed V and J ends, which lost 0 bases and 2 bases, there was a span of 12 bases. CDR1 and CDR2 from the germline V gene are SGHDT and YYEEEE. There are 17 residues in the CDR3. In each case, RNA was isolated and then reverse transcribed into cDNA as the sequencing template. Repertoires were generated with immunoSEQ multiplex PCR, while TCRdb's copy carries only in-frame clones and drops some. The sample holds about 100,000 clones, roughly 64% seen once. The origin of this receptor is a human donor in good health. V is TRBV5-6 and J is TRBJ2-6; tentative D call: TRBD1 (5 bases). The specimen sequenced was CD8+ T cells sorted from blood. Written as DNA, the CDR3 is TGTGCCAGCAGCTTGGACACCAGGGTACCTGGGGCCAACGTCCTGACTTTC. Its protein is CASSLDTRVPGANVLTF.